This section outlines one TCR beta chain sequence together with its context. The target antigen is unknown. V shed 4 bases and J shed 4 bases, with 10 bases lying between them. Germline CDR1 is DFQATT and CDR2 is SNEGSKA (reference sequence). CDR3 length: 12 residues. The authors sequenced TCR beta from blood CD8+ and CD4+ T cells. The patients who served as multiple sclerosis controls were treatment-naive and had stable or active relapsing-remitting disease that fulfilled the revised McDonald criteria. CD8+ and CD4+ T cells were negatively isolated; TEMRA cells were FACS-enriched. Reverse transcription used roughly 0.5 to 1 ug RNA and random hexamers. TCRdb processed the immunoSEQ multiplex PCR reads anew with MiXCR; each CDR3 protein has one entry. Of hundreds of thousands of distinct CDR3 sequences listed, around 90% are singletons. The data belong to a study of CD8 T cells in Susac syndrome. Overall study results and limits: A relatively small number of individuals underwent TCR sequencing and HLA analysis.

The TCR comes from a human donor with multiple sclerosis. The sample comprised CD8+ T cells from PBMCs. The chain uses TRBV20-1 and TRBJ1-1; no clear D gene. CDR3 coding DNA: TGCAGTGCTACAGGTTATCGCACTGAAGCTTTCTTT. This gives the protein CSATGYRTEAFF.